This T cell receptor (beta chain) was retrieved from a study of blood T cells in healthy people across ages. Study-level findings and limits: Compared with aged donors, long-lived donors showed fewer expanded clones, suggesting selection.

The germline V gene encodes CDR1 MNHEY and CDR2 SVGAGI. Trimming removed 1 base from V and 5 bases from J, with 14 bases in between. This CDR3 comprises 15 residues. Through a sample-barcoded 5' primer and a J-beta primer mix, a second PCR was run for roughly 6 to 12 cycles. TCRdb ran MiXCR on the 5' RACE reads and lists one entry per CDR3 protein. The sample has around 1.1 million distinct CDR3 sequences, about two fifths seen once. Each sample used at least 6 million PBMCs. This clonotype was counted a few times. Its antigen remains unidentified. This sequence originates from a young man in good health. The chain links TRBV6-5 to TRBJ1-1; D is perhaps TRBD1 (6 bases). The specimen sequenced was blood. The CDR3, as DNA: TGTGCCAGCAGTTACTATCCAGGGAGGGGGACTGAAGCTTTCTTT. Translating gives CASSYYPGRGTEAFF.